The 9 T cell receptor beta chains given below trace back to one sample, sequenced in a study of tumor-infiltrating lymphocytes in primary liver carcinoma. The source material, about 19-30 mg of unsorted bulk tissue, was used to co-extract RNA and DNA. Researchers generated TCR beta cDNA from about 0.5 ug of total RNA, relying on a constant-region primer. Employing slightly modified ARM-PCR, three nested multiplex PCR rounds were run, and these gave rise to the TCR beta libraries. TRBV1-TRBV30 forward primers paired with a C-beta reverse primer were used in the first two PCR rounds, which ran roughly 9 cycles each. TCRdb processed the multiplex PCR reads anew with MiXCR; each CDR3 protein has one entry. Of roughly 120,000 distinct CDR3 sequences listed, about 59% were seen once; the top ten hold around 9.3%. The sequenced material came from liver tumor tissue from sampling region 1. Subset of the sample: tumor region T1, superior pole. Receptors were obtained from an older woman with primary liver carcinoma and hepatitis B virus infection.

Many counts were recorded for this clonotype. This chain connects TRBV29-1 to TRBJ2-1, with D possibly matching TRBD1 (6 bases). In germline, CDR1 is SQVTM, CDR2 ANQGSEA. The CDR3 runs to 14 residues. Trimming left V 7 bases short and J 7 bases short, with 20 bases between. CDR3 bases: TGCAGCGCCCATACTATACAGGGCGTGAATGAGCAGTTCTTC. The encoded protein is CSAHTIQGVNEQFF.

As to this clonotype: At one end, the junction sequence differs from germline, possibly due to a read error. CDR3 coding DNA: TGCGCCAGCATGCGTGGGGACCGGAACACTGAAGCTTACTTT. As protein: CASMRGDRNTEAYF. The chain joins TRBV5-1 to TRBJ1-1; D is perhaps TRBD1 (5 bases). Germline CDR1 and CDR2: SGHRS and YFSETQ. CDR3 length: 14 amino acids.

This clonotype occurred a few times. The V call is TRBV11-2, the J call TRBJ2-5, with TRBD2 matching over 7 bases. V lost 2 bases and J lost 5; bases outside the gene matches: 11. The CDR3 contains 16 residues. Germline loops: CDR1 SGHAT, CDR2 FQNNGV. The CDR3 bases are TGTGCCAGCAGCTTATTCGAGAGGCGGGAGCCGGAGACCCAGTACTTC. As protein: CASSLFERREPETQYF.

Regarding this clonotype: The CDR3 does not end in the conserved phenylalanine or tryptophan, so this is likely a read error. The chain recombines TRBV11-3 with TRBJ1-1, with D uncertain. The CDR3 runs 14 residues. V lost 0 bases to trimming and J lost 6 bases, with 11 bases between them. Germline assignment: CDR1 SGHNT and CDR2 YENEEA. The DNA for the CDR3 is TGTGCCAGCAGCTTAGATCCGACGGAGGCTGAAGCTTTCTCT. Amino acid sequence: CASSLDPTEAEAFS.

On this clonotype itself: This may be a read error, as it is one base from a much larger clone. This chain connects TRBV12-3 or TRBV12-4 to TRBJ1-2; unclear D gene. The CDR3 contains 13 residues. The V end was cut by 6 bases, the J end by 10 bases, with 18 bases between. The CDR3 sequence: CASSPRGFHDYTF. CDR3 nucleotides: TGTGCCAGCAGCCCTCGGGGATTTCATGACTACACCTTC.

About this clonotype: Its ends do not fully match the called genes, so a read error is possible. V usage is TRBV11-2 and J usage is TRBJ2-5; TRBD2 agrees at 7 bases. This CDR3 region has 15 residues. Germline CDR1 reads SGHAT; CDR2 reads FQNNGV. This CDR3 is CACSPRTRTQGTQYF. For the CDR3, the DNA is TGTGCCTGTAGCCCAAGGACTAGAACACAAGGGACCCAGTACTTC. Full variable domain (missing parts from reference TRBV11-2 and TRBJ2-5): EAGVAQSPRYKIIEKRQSVAFWCNPISGHATLYWYQQILGQGPKLLIQFQNNGVVDDSQLPKDRFSAERLKGVDSTLKIQPAKLEDSAVYLCACSPRTRTQGTQYFGPGTRLLVL.

This clonotype has only one observation. The junction and the germline gene differ at one end; a read error may be behind it. The DNA of the CDR3 is TGTGCCAACAACTCTAAACAGGCTGAAGCTCTCTTT. Translated: CANNSKQAEALF. The chain carries TRBV11-2 and TRBJ1-1; a possible D gene is TRBD1 (5 bases). The germline V gene has CDR1 SGHAT and CDR2 FQNNGV. The CDR3 runs to 12 residues.

This clonotype was picked up a small number of times. The rearrangement links TRBV28 to TRBJ1-2, with D perhaps matching TRBD1 (6 bases). Germline V gene data show CDR1 as MDHEN and CDR2 as SYDVKM. The length of the CDR3 is 16 residues. The V end was cut by 3 bases, the J end by 4 bases, with 18 bases between. The CDR3 protein is CASSLFSGARGYGYTF. CDR3 nucleotides: TGTGCCAGCAGTTTGTTTTCGGGGGCGCGTGGCTATGGCTACACCTTC.

The table lists this clonotype with many counts. The genes are TRBV12-3 or TRBV12-4 and TRBJ1-5; D perhaps matches TRBD1 (5 bases). The ends were cut back, 3 bases at V and 1 base at J, with 13 bases in the middle. This CDR3 has 16 amino acids. The CDR3 loop reads CASSFLEGTSNQPQHF. For the CDR3, the DNA is TGTGCCAGCAGTTTTCTGGAGGGGACGAGCAATCAGCCCCAGCATTTT.